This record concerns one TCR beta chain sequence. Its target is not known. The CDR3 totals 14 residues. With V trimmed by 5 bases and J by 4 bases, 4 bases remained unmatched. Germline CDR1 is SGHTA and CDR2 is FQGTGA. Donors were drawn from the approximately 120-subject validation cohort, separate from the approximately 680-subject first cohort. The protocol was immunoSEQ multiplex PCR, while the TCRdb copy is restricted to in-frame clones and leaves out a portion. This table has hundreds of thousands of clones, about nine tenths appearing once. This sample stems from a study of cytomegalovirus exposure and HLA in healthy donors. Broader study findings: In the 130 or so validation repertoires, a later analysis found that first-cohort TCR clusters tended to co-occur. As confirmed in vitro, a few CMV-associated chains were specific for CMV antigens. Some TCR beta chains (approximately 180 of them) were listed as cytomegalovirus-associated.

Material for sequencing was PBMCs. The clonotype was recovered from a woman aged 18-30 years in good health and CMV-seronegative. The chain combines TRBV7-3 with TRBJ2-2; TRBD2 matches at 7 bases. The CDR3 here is CASSPGLFTGELFF. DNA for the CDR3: TGTGCCAGCAGCCCGGGACTATTCACCGGGGAGCTGTTTTTT.